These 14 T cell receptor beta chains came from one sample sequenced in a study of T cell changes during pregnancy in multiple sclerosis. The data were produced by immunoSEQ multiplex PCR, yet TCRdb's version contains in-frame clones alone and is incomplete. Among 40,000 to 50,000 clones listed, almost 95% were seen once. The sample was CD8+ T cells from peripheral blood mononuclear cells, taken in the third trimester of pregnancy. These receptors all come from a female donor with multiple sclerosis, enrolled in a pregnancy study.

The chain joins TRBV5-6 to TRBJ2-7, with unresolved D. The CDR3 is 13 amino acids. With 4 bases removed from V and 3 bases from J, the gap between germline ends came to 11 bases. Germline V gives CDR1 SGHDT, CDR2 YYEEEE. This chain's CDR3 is CASSAAVHYEQYF. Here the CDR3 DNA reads TGTGCCAGCAGCGCGGCCGTGCACTACGAGCAGTACTTC.

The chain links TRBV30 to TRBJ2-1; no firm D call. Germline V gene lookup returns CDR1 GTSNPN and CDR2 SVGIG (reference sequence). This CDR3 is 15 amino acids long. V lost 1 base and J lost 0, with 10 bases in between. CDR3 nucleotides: TGTGCCTGGAGTGCGCCCTCGAGCTCCTACAATGAGCAGTTCTTC. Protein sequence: CAWSAPSSSYNEQFF.

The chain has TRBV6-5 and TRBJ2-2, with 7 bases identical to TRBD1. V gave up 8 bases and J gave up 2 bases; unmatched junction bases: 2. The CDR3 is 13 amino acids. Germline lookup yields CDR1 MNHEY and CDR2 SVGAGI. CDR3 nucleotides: TGTGCCAGCCGGGACAGAAACACCGGGGAGCTGTTTTTT. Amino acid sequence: CASRDRNTGELFF.

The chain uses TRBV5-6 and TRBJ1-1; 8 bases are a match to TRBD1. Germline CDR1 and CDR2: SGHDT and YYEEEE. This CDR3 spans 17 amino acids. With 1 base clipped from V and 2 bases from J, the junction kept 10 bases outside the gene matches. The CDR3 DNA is TGTGCCAGCAGCTTGCCCGGGACAGGCCCCGGCAACACTGAAGCTTTCTTT. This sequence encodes CASSLPGTGPGNTEAFF.

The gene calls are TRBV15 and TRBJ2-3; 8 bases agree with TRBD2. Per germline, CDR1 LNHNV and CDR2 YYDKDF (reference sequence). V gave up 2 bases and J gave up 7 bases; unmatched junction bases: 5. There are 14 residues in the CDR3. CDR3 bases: TGTGCCACCAGCAGACCGGGGGGGGGCCATACGCAGTATTTT. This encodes CATSRPGGGHTQYF.

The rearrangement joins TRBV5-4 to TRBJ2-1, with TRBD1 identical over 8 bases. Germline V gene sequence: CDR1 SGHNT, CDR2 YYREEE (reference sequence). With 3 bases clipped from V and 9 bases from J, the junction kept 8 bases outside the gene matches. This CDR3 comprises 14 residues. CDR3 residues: CASSWSSGGSEQFF. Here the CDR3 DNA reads TGTGCCAGCAGCTGGAGCTCAGGGGGCAGTGAGCAGTTCTTC.

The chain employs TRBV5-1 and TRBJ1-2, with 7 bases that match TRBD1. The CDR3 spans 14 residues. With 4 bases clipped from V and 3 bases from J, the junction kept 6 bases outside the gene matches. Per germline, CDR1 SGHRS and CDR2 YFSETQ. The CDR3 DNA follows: TGCGCCAGCAGCGGTTCCAGGGGGGACTATGGCTACACCTTC. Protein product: CASSGSRGDYGYTF.

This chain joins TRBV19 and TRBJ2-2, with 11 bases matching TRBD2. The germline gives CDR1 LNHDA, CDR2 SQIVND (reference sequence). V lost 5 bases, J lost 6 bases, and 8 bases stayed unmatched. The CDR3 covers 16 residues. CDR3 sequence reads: CASSPRLAGGPGELFF. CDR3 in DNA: TGTGCCAGTAGTCCCCGCTTAGCGGGAGGGCCCGGGGAGCTGTTTTTT.

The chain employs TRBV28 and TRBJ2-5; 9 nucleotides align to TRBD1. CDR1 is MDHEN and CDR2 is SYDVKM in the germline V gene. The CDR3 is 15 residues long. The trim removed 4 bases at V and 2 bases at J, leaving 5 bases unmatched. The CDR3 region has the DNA TGTGCCAGCAGTTACTACAGGGGGCAGCAAGAGACCCAGTACTTC. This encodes CASSYYRGQQETQYF.

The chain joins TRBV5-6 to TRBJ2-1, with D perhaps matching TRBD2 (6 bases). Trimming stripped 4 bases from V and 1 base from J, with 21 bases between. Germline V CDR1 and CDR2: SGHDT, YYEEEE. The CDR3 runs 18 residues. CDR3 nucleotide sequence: TGTGCCAGCAGCCCTACATCCGGAACTGGGAGGTCCTACAATGAGCAGTTCTTC. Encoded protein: CASSPTSGTGRSYNEQFF.

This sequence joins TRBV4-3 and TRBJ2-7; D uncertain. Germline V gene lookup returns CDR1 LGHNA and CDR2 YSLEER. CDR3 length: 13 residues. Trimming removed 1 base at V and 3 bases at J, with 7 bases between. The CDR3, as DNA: TGCGCCAGCAGCCAAGGGGCTCTCTACGAGCAGTACTTC. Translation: CASSQGALYEQYF.

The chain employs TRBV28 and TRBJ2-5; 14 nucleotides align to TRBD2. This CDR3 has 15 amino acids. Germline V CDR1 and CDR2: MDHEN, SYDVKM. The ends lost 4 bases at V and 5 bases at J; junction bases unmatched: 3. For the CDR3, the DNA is TGTGCCAGCAGTTCCCGACTAGCGGGAGGGGAGACCCAGTACTTC. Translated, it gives CASSSRLAGGETQYF.

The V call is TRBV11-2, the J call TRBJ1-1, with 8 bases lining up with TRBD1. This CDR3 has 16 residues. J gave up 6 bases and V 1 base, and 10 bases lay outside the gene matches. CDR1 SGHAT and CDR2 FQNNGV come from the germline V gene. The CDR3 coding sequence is TGTGCCAGCAGCTTAGTATCCGGGACAGGAGTTTCTGAAGCTTTCTTT. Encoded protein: CASSLVSGTGVSEAFF.

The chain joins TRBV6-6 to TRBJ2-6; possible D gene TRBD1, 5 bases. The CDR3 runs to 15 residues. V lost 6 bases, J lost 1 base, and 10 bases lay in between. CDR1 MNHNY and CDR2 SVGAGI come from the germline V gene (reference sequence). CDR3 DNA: TGTGCCAGCAGCCACCCAGGGTCTGGGGCCAACGTCCTGACTTTC. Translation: CASSHPGSGANVLTF.